The 24 T cell receptor beta chains given below trace back to one sample, sequenced in a study of OX40 agonist ivuxolimab in advanced cancers. Clones were read by immunoSEQ multiplex PCR, and TCRdb kept only the in-frame ones, dropping some. The sample shows 87,000 or so clones, 87% of them seen only once. Sample: CD4+ or CD8+ T cells sorted from blood, taken in a trial of the OX40 agonist ivuxolimab. The origin of the receptors is an adult with an advanced solid tumor such as melanoma, head and neck, liver or kidney cancer.

The rearrangement uses TRBV15 and TRBJ2-3; 10 bases are shared with TRBD2. The germline V gene encodes CDR1 LNHNV and CDR2 YYDKDF (reference sequence). The length of the CDR3 is 15 residues. With 3 bases clipped from V and 6 bases from J, the junction kept 6 bases outside the gene matches. CDR3 in amino acids: CATSSRAGGGDTQYF. The CDR3 nucleotides read TGTGCCACCAGCAGTAGAGCGGGAGGGGGGGATACGCAGTATTTT.

The CDR3 bases are TGTGCCAGCAGTGGAGGCAGCGGGAGTGGCACAGATACGCAGTATTTT. It encodes CASSGGSGSGTDTQYF. The chain has TRBV2 and TRBJ2-3, with 8 bases identical to TRBD2. Trimming took 4 bases from V and 1 from J; bases not matched to a gene: 7. The CDR3 loop spans 16 amino acids. The germline V gene encodes CDR1 SNHLY and CDR2 FYNNEI. Looking up the rest from reference TRBV2 and TRBJ2-3 gives the full variable domain: EPEVTQTPSHQVTQMGQEVILRCVPISNHLYFYWYRQILGQKVEFLVSFYNNEISEKSEIFDDQFSVERPDGSNFTLKIRSTKLEDSAMYFCASSGGSGSGTDTQYFGPGTRLTVL.

The V call is TRBV7-9, the J call TRBJ2-3, with TRBD1 matching over 8 bases. CDR1 is SEHNR and CDR2 is FQNEAQ in the germline V gene (reference sequence). The CDR3 runs 15 residues. V dropped 6 bases and J dropped 4; count of bases not matched to a gene: 9. The CDR3 sequence: CASSLSGTGADTQYF. CDR3 bases: TGTGCCAGCAGTCTGTCCGGGACAGGAGCAGATACGCAGTATTTT. The whole variable domain, filled in from reference TRBV7-9 and TRBJ2-3, reads DTGVSQNPRHKITKRGQNVTFRCDPISEHNRLYWYRQTLGQGPEFLTYFQNEAQLEKSRLLSDRFSAERPKGSFSTLEIQRTEQGDSAMYLCASSLSGTGADTQYFGPGTRLTVL.

The chain is built from TRBV2 and TRBJ1-2; 8 nucleotides line up with TRBD1. The CDR3 runs to 11 residues. The germline CDR1 and CDR2 sequences are SNHLY and FYNNEI. V shed 6 bases and J 8 bases; nucleotides not matched to a gene: 2. CDR3 sequence reads: CASRAGGGYTF. For the CDR3, the DNA is TGTGCCAGCAGAGCAGGGGGCGGCTACACCTTC.

The chain links TRBV5-4 to TRBJ1-2, with 8 bases that match TRBD1. The CDR3 covers 16 residues. The V gene's germline CDR1 is SGHNT and CDR2 YYREEE (reference sequence). With 4 bases clipped from V and 3 bases from J, the junction kept 11 bases outside the gene matches. The CDR3 loop reads CASSALDRGEDYGYTF. The CDR3 DNA reads TGTGCCAGCAGCGCATTAGACAGGGGCGAGGACTATGGCTACACCTTC.

The chain carries TRBV15 and TRBJ1-5; 9 nucleotides align to TRBD1. In germline, CDR1 is LNHNV, CDR2 YYDKDF (reference sequence). V lost 0 bases, J lost 6 bases, and 9 bases stayed unmatched. This CDR3 has 17 residues. The DNA of the CDR3 is TGTGCCACCAGCAGAGATCTGGGAGGACAGGGGTCTCAGCCCCAGCATTTT. Residues: CATSRDLGGQGSQPQHF.

The V call is TRBV6-6, the J call TRBJ2-7; D remains ambiguous. Trimming removed 0 bases from V and 6 bases from J, with 3 bases in between. Looked up from germline, CDR1 is MNHNY and CDR2 is SVGAGI (reference sequence). The CDR3 spans 11 residues. CDR3 in DNA: TGTGCCAGCAGTTACTCGTTCGAGCAGTACTTC. Translation: CASSYSFEQYF.

This chain joins TRBV18 and TRBJ2-7; D is perhaps TRBD1 (6 bases). Germline V gives CDR1 KGHSH, CDR2 LQKENI. The CDR3 totals 13 residues. The V end lost 1 base, the J end lost 5 bases, and 9 bases lay between the germline ends. CDR3 DNA sequence: TGTGCCAGCTCACCACTGGACAGCGACGAGCAGTACTTC. It codes for CASSPLDSDEQYF.

This clone is a singleton in its sample. The chain recombines TRBV7-2 with TRBJ2-1; D is undetermined. Germline values: CDR1 SGHTA, CDR2 FQGNSA. CDR3 length: 11 residues. With 1 base removed from V and 8 bases from J, the gap between germline ends came to 3 bases. The CDR3 protein is CASSLEYEQFF. The DNA for the CDR3 is TGTGCCAGCAGCTTAGAGTATGAGCAGTTCTTC. The complete variable domain, with remaining parts taken from reference TRBV7-2 and TRBJ2-1, reads GAGVSQSPSNKVTEKGKDVELRCDPISGHTALYWYRQSLGQGLEFLIYFQGNSAPDKSGLPSDRFSAERTGGSVSTLTIQRTQQEDSAVYLCASSLEYEQFFGPGTRLTVL.

V and J are TRBV19 and TRBJ2-5, with D possibly being TRBD2 (5 bases). The J call may be faulty, since TRBJ2-7 better matches the DNA end. Germline V gene data show CDR1 as LNHDA and CDR2 as SQIVND (reference sequence). This CDR3 region has 14 residues. Here the CDR3 reads CASSPSPGSDEQYF. The CDR3 DNA sequence: TGTGCCAGTAGTCCCAGTCCTGGGAGCGACGAGCAGTACTTC.

The V gene is TRBV11-2, the J gene TRBJ1-5; D gene unclear. CDR3 length: 14 amino acids. V lost 2 bases and J lost 2, with 7 bases in between. Germline loops: CDR1 SGHAT, CDR2 FQNNGV. The chain's CDR3 is CASSLTGGNQPQHF. DNA of the CDR3: TGTGCCAGCAGCTTAACCGGGGGCAATCAGCCCCAGCATTTT.

The gene calls are TRBV2 and TRBJ2-7; tentative D call: TRBD2 (6 bases). Germline loops: CDR1 SNHLY, CDR2 FYNNEI. The CDR3 is 14 residues long. V was shortened by 8 bases and J by 1 base, with 15 bases between the two germline ends. Here the CDR3 reads CASRPGRGSYEQYF. The CDR3 coding sequence is TGTGCCAGCCGACCCGGGCGGGGATCCTACGAGCAGTACTTC.

The V gene is TRBV19, the J gene TRBJ1-1; 7 bases line up with TRBD1. The CDR3 is 15 amino acids. Per germline, CDR1 LNHDA and CDR2 SQIVND (reference sequence). V trimming: 2 bases; J trimming: 0 bases; junction bases outside the gene matches: 3. CDR3 in amino acids: CASSITGVLNTEAFF. CDR3 sequence (DNA): TGTGCCAGTAGTATAACAGGGGTCTTGAACACTGAAGCTTTCTTT. The variable domain in full, completed from reference TRBV19 and TRBJ1-1, reads DGGITQSPKYLFRKEGQNVTLSCEQNLNHDAMYWYRQDPGQGLRLIYYSQIVNDFQKGDIAEGYSVSREKKESFPLTVTSAQKNPTAFYLCASSITGVLNTEAFFGQGTRLTVV.

The chain employs TRBV9 and TRBJ2-3; 8 bases agree with TRBD2. This CDR3 is built from 17 residues. V lost 0 bases and J lost 3; bases outside the gene matches: 9. Looked up from germline, CDR1 is SGDLS and CDR2 is YYNGEE. The CDR3 bases are TGTGCCAGCAGCGTAGCACCGAGCGGGAGAGGGACAGATACGCAGTATTTT. Protein: CASSVAPSGRGTDTQYF.

CDR3 nucleotide sequence: TGTGCCAGCAGTGAGGCCTCGCCCAATCAGCCCCAGCATTTT. Amino acid sequence: CASSEASPNQPQHF. The rearrangement uses TRBV2 and TRBJ1-5; D unclear. Looked up from germline, CDR1 is SNHLY and CDR2 is FYNNEI. The length of the CDR3 is 14 residues. V was shortened by 3 bases and J by 3 bases, with 9 bases between the two germline ends.

The CDR3 sequence is CASSQSQTDYEKLFF. The CDR3 DNA sequence: TGCGCCAGCAGCCAAAGTCAGACAGATTATGAAAAACTGTTTTTT. V and J are TRBV4-3 and TRBJ1-4; perhaps TRBD1 as D (5 bases). V lost 2 bases, J lost 6 bases, and 13 bases lay in between. Germline V gene sequence: CDR1 LGHNA, CDR2 YSLEER. This CDR3 region has 15 residues.

The rearrangement uses TRBV25-1 and TRBJ1-2, with 7 nucleotides matching TRBD1. The CDR3 loop spans 14 amino acids. The germline V gene encodes CDR1 MGHDK and CDR2 SYGVNS. Germline trimming cut 7 bases from V and 3 bases from J; bases unmatched to any gene: 8. The CDR3, as DNA: TGTGCCAGCAACAGGGGTTCCGGGGACTATGGCTACACCTTC. It is translated as CASNRGSGDYGYTF.

V usage is TRBV5-1 and J usage is TRBJ2-3; 8 bases are shared with TRBD2. Germline V CDR1 and CDR2: SGHRS, YFSETQ. V trimming: 0 bases; J trimming: 6 bases; junction bases outside the gene matches: 9. CDR3 size: 16 residues. The CDR3 DNA reads as TGCGCCAGCAGCTTGGTACTAGCGGAGTGGGGGGATACGCAGTATTTT. Amino acid sequence: CASSLVLAEWGDTQYF.

J is TRBJ2-4 and V is TRBV5-1; 9 nucleotides align to TRBD2. Germline V lookup: CDR1 SGHRS, CDR2 YFSETQ. Trimming took 4 bases from V and 4 from J; bases not matched to a gene: 15. This CDR3 spans 18 amino acids. The CDR3 loop reads CASSRGRLAESKKNIQYF. The CDR3 coding sequence is TGCGCCAGCAGCCGAGGGCGACTAGCGGAGAGCAAGAAAAACATTCAGTACTTC.

J is TRBJ1-1 and V is TRBV19; D call uncertain. Germline CDR1 and CDR2: LNHDA and SQIVND (reference sequence). The V end was cut by 7 bases, the J end by 0 bases, with 9 bases between. The CDR3 length is 13 residues. DNA of the CDR3: TGTGCCAGTAAAGAGGTCGTGAACACTGAAGCTTTCTTT. It is translated as CASKEVVNTEAFF.

The chain is built from TRBV6-6 and TRBJ2-7; 12 nucleotides agree with TRBD2. The junction had 4 bases not matched to a gene; V was cut back by 6 bases and J by 4 bases. The CDR3 consists of 14 residues. The germline V gene has CDR1 MNHNY and CDR2 SVGAGI (reference sequence). The CDR3 spells CASSPSGRAYEQYF. As DNA, the CDR3 is TGTGCCAGCAGCCCTAGCGGGAGGGCTTACGAGCAGTACTTC.

By share of the sample, this clone is medium-sized. The V call is TRBV30, the J call TRBJ2-3; unclear D gene. Germline V gene lookup returns CDR1 GTSNPN and CDR2 SVGIG (reference sequence). Trimming removed 5 bases from V and 1 base from J, with 13 bases in between. This CDR3 is built from 14 residues. The CDR3 nucleotides read TGTGCCTGGGATTTGGGCGGTCGCACAGATACGCAGTATTTT. Translated: CAWDLGGRTDTQYF. The full variable domain, in which reference TRBV30 and TRBJ2-3 provide the parts outside the CDR3, is SQTIHQWPATLVQPVGSPLSLECTVEGTSNPNLYWYRQAAGRGLQLLFYSVGIGQISSEVPQNLSASRPQDRQFILSSKKLLLSDSGFYLCAWDLGGRTDTQYFGPGTRLTVL.

The V and J genes are TRBV7-2 and TRBJ1-1; D is unclear. V dropped 5 bases and J dropped 1 base, with 14 bases sitting between them. Germline assignment: CDR1 SGHTA and CDR2 FQGNSA. This CDR3 is 15 amino acids long. CDR3 bases: TGTGCCAGCAGCCCCCGCCGAGGCCCGAACACTGAAGCTTTCTTT. This codes for CASSPRRGPNTEAFF.

This clone was counted once. The rearrangement joins TRBV7-9 to TRBJ2-1; the match to TRBD2 covers 8 bases. Germline lookup yields CDR1 SEHNR and CDR2 FQNEAQ (reference sequence). V lost 5 bases and J lost 5; bases outside the gene matches: 11. The CDR3 totals 16 residues. The CDR3 bases are TGTGCCAGCAGCCCCCCCGGGCAGCGGGAGCACAATGAGCAGTTCTTC. Translation: CASSPPGQREHNEQFF. Supplemented by reference TRBV7-9 and TRBJ2-1, the full variable domain reads DTGVSQNPRHKITKRGQNVTFRCDPISEHNRLYWYRQTLGQGPEFLTYFQNEAQLEKSRLLSDRFSAERPKGSFSTLEIQRTEQGDSAMYLCASSPPGQREHNEQFFGPGTRLTVL.